The rows below give T cell receptor beta chains drawn from one sample of a study of T cells after yellow fever vaccination. One entry per CDR3 protein results from TCRdb running MiXCR on the 5' RACE reads. Seen here are some 320,000 distinct CDR3 sequences, approximately 4% observed once, and the top ten hold roughly 21%. The material was PBMCs, obtained 15 days after the yellow fever booster vaccination. These receptors all stem from a young man who received the YFV17D yellow fever vaccine. Each CDR3 is given with its conserved first and last residue. The D gene is left open where the match is weak. Clone size, where shown, is once, few, many, or a class for clones that have expanded.

.	.	TRBJ2-5	14	TRBV12-3/TRBV12-4	TGTGCCAGCGGTTTAAACTGGGCGGGGGAGACCCAGTACTTC	CASGLNWAGETQYF
.	many	TRBJ2-3	12	TRBV20-1	TGCAGTGCTAGATGGATTCGGGATACGCAGTATTTT	CSARWIRDTQYF
.	many	TRBJ1-2	14	TRBV7-2	TGTGCCAGCAGCTCCTACTTACAGGAAAACGGCTACACCTTC	CASSSYLQENGYTF
.	.	TRBJ2-1	12	TRBV7-2	TGTGCCAGCAGCTCCGCAGGAGGTGAGCAGTTCTTC	CASSSAGGEQFF
TRBD2	.	TRBJ2-1	17	TRBV5-1	TGCGCCAGCAGCTCCGGTAGGCTAGCGGGGGCCTACAATGAGCAGTTCTTC	CASSSGRLAGAYNEQFF
.	.	TRBJ1-2	16	TRBV6-1	TGTGCCAGCTGCCGCCACGGCCGGAATCGTAACTATGGCTACACCTTC	CASCRHGRNRNYGYTF
.	.	TRBJ2-3	16	TRBV2	TGTGCCAGCCGTGACGGAATTCTCGACCCCAACAATACGCAGTATTTT	CASRDGILDPNNTQYF
TRBD1	many	TRBJ1-1	13	TRBV25-1	TGTGCCAGCCGGGGTGGGACAGGGCGTGAAGCTTTCTTT	CASRGGTGREAFF
TRBD1	many	TRBJ2-3	16	TRBV9	TGTGCCAGCAGCGCCTACCGGGACAGGGCACCAGATACGCAGTATTTT	CASSAYRDRAPDTQYF
TRBD1	many	TRBJ1-5	12	TRBV20-1	TGCAGTGCTAGGACAGGGGAACAGCCCCAGCATTTT	CSARTGEQPQHF
.	.	TRBJ2-1	14	TRBV7-9	TGTGCCAGCAGCTTAAGCTTGTGGGGCTCGGAGCAGTTCTTC	CASSLSLWGSEQFF
.	.	TRBJ1-4	15	TRBV30	TGTGCCTGGAGTGCCAGCCTGGGAGCTAATGAAAAACTGTTTTTT	CAWSASLGANEKLFF
TRBD1	.	TRBJ1-1	13	TRBV5-1	TGCGCCAGCAGCTTAGGACAGGCTGAAGAAGCTTTCTTT	CASSLGQAEEAFF
.	many	TRBJ2-5	14	TRBV18	TGTGCCAGCTCACCTGATTCGGGAAAAGAGACCCAGTACTTC	CASSPDSGKETQYF
.	.	TRBJ2-7	13	TRBV14	TGTGCCAGTGCTGGACGGTACTCCTACGAGCAGTACTTC	CASAGRYSYEQYF
TRBD2	many	TRBJ2-1	14	TRBV12-3/TRBV12-4	TGTGCCAGCACCTTCTCTAGCGGGGGCCATGAGCAGTTCTTC	CASTFSSGGHEQFF
.	many	TRBJ1-1	12	TRBV20-1	TGCAGTGTTACAGGGATTTACACTGAAGCTTTCTTT	CSVTGIYTEAFF
TRBD1	.	TRBJ1-5	15	TRBV6-5	TGTGCCAGCAGGGAAGACAGGGTTAGCAATCAGCCCCAGCATTTT	CASREDRVSNQPQHF
.	few	TRBJ2-3	12	TRBV20-1	TGCAGTGCTAGAGCAGTTTCGGATACGCAGTATTTT	CSARAVSDTQYF
TRBD1	many	TRBJ1-5	16	TRBV18	TGTGCCAGCTCACCCGGGACAGGGGCCGTCAATCAGCCCCAGCATTTT	CASSPGTGAVNQPQHF
TRBD2	many	TRBJ2-2	17	TRBV5-1	TGCGCCAGCAGCTTGCGTCTAGCGGGGGGATCCACCGGGGAGCTGTTTTTT	CASSLRLAGGSTGELFF
TRBD2	many	TRBJ2-1	12	TRBV7-9	TGTGCCAGCAGCGGGAGGGGCAATGAGCAGTTCTTC	CASSGRGNEQFF
.	few	TRBJ2-2	15	TRBV6-2/TRBV6-3	TGTGCCAGCAGTTACCTCAACTCAGGGGCGGGGGAGCTGTTTTTT	CASSYLNSGAGELFF
.	.	TRBJ2-1	15	TRBV19	TGTGCCAGTAGAGCCCCTGGACTGCCTAAGGGCGAGCAGTTCTTC	CASRAPGLPKGEQFF
TRBD1	.	TRBJ2-5	15	TRBV4-2	TGTGCCAGCAGCCCTGAGACAGGGGGCGAGGAGACCCAGTACTTC	CASSPETGGEETQYF
.	many	TRBJ2-2	15	TRBV5-1	TGCGCCAGCAGTCCCATTCTCGGCGGTACCGGGGAGCTGTTTTTT	CASSPILGGTGELFF
TRBD1	once	TRBJ2-1	14	TRBV20-1	TGCAGTGCGAGACCGGGACAGGCCCTCTATGAGCAGTTCTTC	CSARPGQALYEQFF
.	many	TRBJ1-1	15	TRBV6-1	TGTGCCAGCAGTGAACACAGGAGCTTGAACACTGAAGCTTTCTTT	CASSEHRSLNTEAFF
TRBD2	.	TRBJ2-3	14	TRBV20-1	TGCAGTGCTAGAAGGCGGGGGGGCGAGTATACGCAGTATTTT	CSARRRGGEYTQYF
.	once	TRBJ2-1	14	TRBV15	TGTGCCACCAGCAGAAGACAGGCCTACAATGAGCAGTTCTTC	CATSRRQAYNEQFF
TRBD1	many	TRBJ2-7	15	TRBV6-5	TGTGCCAGCAGTTTCATAGGGACAGGTCCCCCCGAGCAGTACTTC	CASSFIGTGPPEQYF
.	.	TRBJ2-1	15	TRBV11-3	TGTGCCAGCAGCTTAGATACGGCGGTTAACAATGAGCAGTTCTTC	CASSLDTAVNNEQFF
.	many	TRBJ2-7	14	TRBV29-1	TGCAGCGTGGGGCTCGGGACAAAGTTCTACGAGCAGTACTTC	CSVGLGTKFYEQYF
TRBD1	.	TRBJ1-2	16	TRBV7-2	TGTGCCAGCAGCTTAGGGAAAGACAGGGGGGACTATGGCTACACCTTC	CASSLGKDRGDYGYTF
.	few	TRBJ1-2	13	TRBV7-9	TGTGCCAGCAGCCAAGGGGACACCTATGGCTACACCTTC	CASSQGDTYGYTF
.	many	TRBJ1-5	17	TRBV7-3	TGTGCCAGCATCCTGACGCTGCAATCAGCCCCAGTTAGGCCCCAGCATTTT	CASILTLQSAPVRPQHF
.	few	TRBJ1-2	14	TRBV5-1	TGCGCCAGCAGCTTGGAGGGGCGGACCTATGGCTACACCTTC	CASSLEGRTYGYTF
TRBD2	many	TRBJ2-3	15	TRBV20-1	TGCAGTGCTAGAGATCTAGCGGGGGTCACAGATACGCAGTATTTT	CSARDLAGVTDTQYF
.	many	TRBJ2-1	15	TRBV5-5	TGTGCCAGCAGCCTCATCGGGGCTTCGGGCAATGAGCAGTTCTTC	CASSLIGASGNEQFF
.	few	TRBJ2-3	15	TRBV12-3/TRBV12-4	TGTGCCAGCAGGCCCGGGCGCGGTAGCACAGATACGCAGTATTTT	CASRPGRGSTDTQYF
.	few	TRBJ2-3	13	TRBV7-2	TGTGCCAGCAGCTCATATGGCACAGATACGCAGTATTTT	CASSSYGTDTQYF
.	many	TRBJ2-5	14	TRBV6-1	TGTGCCAGCAGTGATCGATACAGTGGAGAGACCCAGTACTTC	CASSDRYSGETQYF
TRBD1	.	TRBJ1-2	15	TRBV20-1	TGCAGTGCTAGGGGACGGGACAGGCCACCCTATGGCTACACCTTC	CSARGRDRPPYGYTF
.	few	TRBJ2-2	14	TRBV12-3/TRBV12-4	TGTGCCAGCAGTTTCGCCCTGAACACCGGGGAGCTGTTTTTT	CASSFALNTGELFF
.	few	TRBJ1-1	10	TRBV7-9	TGTGCCAGCAGCGGTAATGAAGCTTTCTTT	CASSGNEAFF
.	many	TRBJ2-7	13	TRBV20-1	TGCAGTGCTAGTTGGGGCAGAGCCTACGAGCAGTACTTC	CSASWGRAYEQYF
.	few	TRBJ1-2	15	TRBV5-4	TGTGCCAGCACCGAAATTACCGCACGATCCTATGGCTACACCTTC	CASTEITARSYGYTF
TRBD1	many	TRBJ1-2	14	TRBV18	TGTGCCAGCTCACCCGGGACAGGGAACTATGGCTACACCTTC	CASSPGTGNYGYTF
.	.	TRBJ1-6	15	TRBV7-2	TGTGCCAGCAAACCTGGGAGCTCCTATAATTCACCCCTCCACTTT	CASKPGSSYNSPLHF
.	.	TRBJ1-1	13	TRBV20-1	TGCAGTGCCCAGAAGACAGAGAACACTGAAGCTTTCTTT	CSAQKTENTEAFF
.	many	TRBJ1-2	13	TRBV7-2	TGTGCCAGCAGCCCTACTTCGGGCTATGGCTACACCTTC	CASSPTSGYGYTF
.	few	TRBJ2-1	16	TRBV14	TGTGCCAGCAGCCAAGTGGGGGCCATAACCTACAATGAGCAGTTCTTC	CASSQVGAITYNEQFF
.	many	TRBJ2-1	13	TRBV29-1	TGCAGCGTTGAAGCGATGGTTGGCAATGAGCAGTTCTTC	CSVEAMVGNEQFF
.	many	TRBJ2-6	14	TRBV7-3	TGTGCCAGCGAACCTTCTCCTGGGGCCAACGTCCTGACTTTC	CASEPSPGANVLTF
TRBD2	medium-sized	TRBJ2-1	15	TRBV20-1	TGCAGTGCTACCATAGCGGGGGGGAACAACAATGAGCAGTTCTTC	CSATIAGGNNNEQFF